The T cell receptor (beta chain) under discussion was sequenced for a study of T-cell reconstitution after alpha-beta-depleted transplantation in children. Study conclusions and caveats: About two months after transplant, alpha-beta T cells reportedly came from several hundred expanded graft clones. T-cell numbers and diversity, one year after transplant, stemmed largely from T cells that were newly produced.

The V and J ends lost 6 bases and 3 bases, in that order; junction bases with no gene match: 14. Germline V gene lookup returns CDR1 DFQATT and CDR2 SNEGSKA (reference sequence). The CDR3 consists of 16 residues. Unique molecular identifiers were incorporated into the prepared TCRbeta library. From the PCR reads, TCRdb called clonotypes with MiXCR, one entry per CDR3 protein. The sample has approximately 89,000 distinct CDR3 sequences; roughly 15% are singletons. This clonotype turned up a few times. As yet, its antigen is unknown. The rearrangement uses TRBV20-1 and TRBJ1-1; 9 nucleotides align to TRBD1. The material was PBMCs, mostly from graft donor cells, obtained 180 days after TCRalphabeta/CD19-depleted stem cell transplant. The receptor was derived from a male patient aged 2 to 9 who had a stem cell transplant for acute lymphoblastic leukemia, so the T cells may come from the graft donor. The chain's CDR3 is CSAGDRDLAQDTEAFF. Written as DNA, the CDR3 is TGCAGTGCGGGGGACAGGGACCTCGCGCAGGACACTGAAGCTTTCTTT.